A single sample is the source of the 25 T cell receptor beta chains below, sequenced in a study of blood T cells in healthy people across ages. A sample-barcoded 5' primer and a J-beta primer mix were used in a second PCR of roughly 6 to 11 cycles. From the 5' RACE reads, TCRdb called clonotypes with MiXCR, one entry per CDR3 protein. The top ten hold approximately 7% of the sample, which has about 1.4 million distinct CDR3 sequences, around 59% seen once. Sequenced sample: blood. The receptors here all came from a man aged 18-30 years in good health.

The chain carries TRBV10-1 and TRBJ1-1; TRBD1 agrees at 8 bases. Germline CDR1 reads WNHNN; CDR2 reads SYGVQD (reference sequence). The CDR3 runs to 13 residues. V lost 6 bases and J lost 6; bases outside the gene matches: 6. The CDR3 nucleotides read TGCGCCAGCAGCAACGGACAGGGAGCTGAAGCTTTCTTT. It specifies CASSNGQGAEAFF.

This CDR3 is CASTKTGTGVYEQYF. The DNA for the CDR3 is TGTGCCAGCACCAAAACCGGGACAGGGGTCTACGAGCAGTACTTC. V and J are TRBV12-3 or TRBV12-4 and TRBJ2-7; 10 positions agree with TRBD1. The CDR3 runs to 15 residues. Trimming at V came to 7 bases and at J to 3 bases, leaving 9 bases not matched to a gene.

The rearrangement uses TRBV5-1 and TRBJ1-6; D unresolved. Germline V gene sequence: CDR1 SGHRS, CDR2 YFSETQ. Trimming shortened V by 4 bases and J by 7 bases, and 12 bases separated the two germline ends. This CDR3 comprises 14 residues. Here the CDR3 reads CASSPDLKNSPLHF. The CDR3 DNA reads as TGCGCCAGCAGCCCCGACCTGAAGAATTCACCCCTCCACTTT.

The V gene is TRBV4-2, the J gene TRBJ1-2; D perhaps matches TRBD1 (6 bases). CDR1 is LGHNA and CDR2 is YNFKEQ in the germline V gene. V dropped 0 bases and J dropped 4 bases, with 12 bases sitting between them. There are 15 residues in the CDR3. CDR3 sequence (DNA): TGTGCCAGCAGCCAAGAGGAACAGGGTAGCTATGGCTACACCTTC. It encodes CASSQEEQGSYGYTF.

The J gene is TRBJ2-5, the V gene TRBV3-1; 8 bases match TRBD1. The CDR3 sequence is 12 residues long. The germline gives CDR1 LGHDT, CDR2 YNNKEL (reference sequence). V dropped 3 bases and J dropped 11; count of bases not matched to a gene: 5. CDR3 nucleotides: TGTGCCAGCAGCCAGACGACAGGGGAGCAGTACTTC. It is translated as CASSQTTGEQYF.

The chain recombines TRBV7-9 with TRBJ2-4; unclear D gene. Germline assignment: CDR1 SEHNR and CDR2 FQNEAQ (reference sequence). V dropped 4 bases and J dropped 7 bases, with 11 bases sitting between them. This CDR3 is 13 amino acids long. CDR3 sequence reads: CASSSPHGNIQYF. As DNA, the CDR3 is TGTGCCAGCAGCTCCCCGCATGGTAACATTCAGTACTTC.

This clonotype came up a few times. This chain uses TRBV29-1 with TRBJ1-2, with D unclear. V lost 5 bases and J 7 bases, leaving 14 bases between the germline ends. This CDR3 has 12 residues. The V gene's germline CDR1 is SQVTM and CDR2 ANQGSEA. CDR3 DNA sequence: TGCAGCGTTTTTTGGAGGTACGGTGGCTACACCTTC. This gives the protein CSVFWRYGGYTF.

The chain uses TRBV10-1 and TRBJ2-1; D is undetermined. Trimming stripped 5 bases from V and 4 bases from J, with 12 bases between. The germline CDR1 and CDR2 sequences are WNHNN and SYGVQD (reference sequence). The CDR3 is 14 amino acids. CDR3 sequence reads: CASSHGGEYNEQFF. In DNA form, the CDR3 reads TGCGCCAGCAGTCACGGCGGAGAGTACAATGAGCAGTTCTTC.

The V gene is TRBV5-1, the J gene TRBJ1-1, with D tentatively TRBD1 (6 bases). Per germline, CDR1 SGHRS and CDR2 YFSETQ. V was trimmed by 0 bases and J by 1 base, leaving 13 bases between them. This CDR3 is built from 16 residues. The CDR3 DNA reads TGCGCCAGCAGCTTGGAGCCCCCGGGACAGAACACTGAAGCTTTCTTT. Protein product: CASSLEPPGQNTEAFF. Variable domain in full (rest from reference TRBV5-1 and TRBJ1-1): KAGVTQTPRYLIKTRGQQVTLSCSPISGHRSVSWYQQTPGQGLQFLFEYFSETQRNKGNFPGRFSGRQFSNSRSEMNVSTLELGDSALYLCASSLEPPGQNTEAFFGQGTRLTVV.

V usage is TRBV12-3 or TRBV12-4 and J usage is TRBJ2-1, with D unresolved. The CDR3 length is 17 residues. Trimming removed 2 bases at V and 8 bases at J, with 22 bases between. The CDR3 bases are TGTGCCAGCAGTTTATTTTGGCAACCGGAGAGGACGGATGAGCAGTTCTTC. Translation: CASSLFWQPERTDEQFF.

This clonotype was picked up many times. Here the CDR3 reads CASSLVGTGHYEQYF. In DNA form, the CDR3 reads TGTGCCAGCAGCCTTGTCGGGACAGGGCACTACGAGCAGTACTTC. This chain links TRBV4-2 with TRBJ2-7; 9 bases match TRBD1. Trimming removed 4 bases from V and 3 bases from J; junction bases left unmatched: 7. The germline gives CDR1 LGHNA, CDR2 YNFKEQ. The CDR3 totals 15 residues.

For this clonotype: A read error may account for a junction end that differs from germline. This CDR3 reads CAVSAGVEEKLFF. In DNA form, the CDR3 reads TGTGCCGTCAGTGCGGGGGTGGAGGAAAAACTGTTTTTT. The chain employs TRBV10-3 and TRBJ1-4, with D possibly being TRBD1 (5 bases). CDR3 length equals 13 residues. The germline V gene encodes CDR1 ENHRY and CDR2 SYGVKD.

This clonotype has only a few counts. This rearrangement joins TRBV6-5 to TRBJ2-3; no definite D call. There are 16 residues in the CDR3. The germline gives CDR1 MNHEY, CDR2 SVGAGI. The V end was cut by 2 bases, the J end by 0 bases, with 12 bases between. Here the CDR3 DNA reads TGTGCCAGCAGTTACCGCGACCCGGCTAGCACAGATACGCAGTATTTT. Translating gives CASSYRDPASTDTQYF.

V usage is TRBV24-1 and J usage is TRBJ2-5, with a weak D call TRBD2 (6 bases). The CDR3 runs to 12 residues. Trimming removed 3 bases at V and 9 bases at J, with 10 bases between. Germline assignment: CDR1 KGHDR and CDR2 SFDVKD. The CDR3 reads CATSDLGTSQYF. CDR3 sequence (DNA): TGTGCCACCAGTGATCTCGGGACTTCCCAGTACTTC.

This clonotype has a handful of counts. V and J are TRBV7-2 and TRBJ2-5, with D perhaps assigned TRBD1 or TRBD2 (5 bases each). The V and J ends lost 4 bases and 4 bases respectively, with 19 bases between them. CDR3 size: 16 residues. CDR1 and CDR2 from the germline V gene are SGHTA and FQGNSA. The CDR3 DNA sequence: TGTGCCAGCAGCTCAATCGGGGCTCAGAGTTCAGAGACCCAGTACTTC. Translating it yields CASSSIGAQSSETQYF.

The chain employs TRBV11-2 and TRBJ2-7; TRBD1 agrees at 8 bases. There are 18 residues in the CDR3. CDR1 and CDR2 from the germline V gene are SGHAT and FQNNGV. V shed 5 bases, J shed 0 bases, and the junction held 15 bases outside the gene matches. The CDR3 is CASSPVGGRTGNSYEQYF. CDR3 nucleotide sequence: TGTGCCAGCAGCCCAGTAGGGGGGCGGACAGGGAACTCCTACGAGCAGTACTTC.

There are a few counts of this clonotype. V and J are TRBV15 and TRBJ2-4, with D unclear. V was cut by 4 bases and J by 5 bases, with 9 bases left in between. CDR1 is LNHNV and CDR2 is YYDKDF in the germline V gene (reference sequence). The CDR3 is 13 residues long. The chain's CDR3 is CATSNGIENIQYF. The CDR3 DNA reads as TGTGCCACCAGCAATGGGATAGAAAACATTCAGTACTTC.

This clonotype was observed a few times. V and J are TRBV2 and TRBJ1-2, with 11 bases fitting TRBD1. V lost 6 bases to trimming and J lost 4 bases; unmatched junction nucleotides: 7. CDR3 length: 15 residues. The germline gives CDR1 SNHLY, CDR2 FYNNEI. DNA for the CDR3: TGTGCCAGCAGCCAGGACAGGGGGCGCGCCTATGGCTACACCTTC. This sequence encodes CASSQDRGRAYGYTF.

The chain is built from TRBV7-9 and TRBJ2-5; D may correspond to TRBD1 or TRBD2 (6 bases each). The ends were cut back, 2 bases at V and 7 bases at J, with 20 bases in the middle. The CDR3 has 16 residues. Per the germline V gene, CDR1 is SEHNR and CDR2 is FQNEAQ (reference sequence). CDR3: CASSLPFARSGATQYF. The CDR3 coding sequence is TGTGCCAGCAGCTTACCTTTTGCTCGTTCGGGGGCGACCCAGTACTTC.

At least ten counts were recorded for this clonotype. J is TRBJ2-1 and V is TRBV12-3 or TRBV12-4, with D maybe TRBD1 (5 bases). CDR3 length: 14 amino acids. The V and J ends lost 3 bases and 6 bases respectively, with 12 bases between them. DNA of the CDR3: TGTGCCAGCAGTTTTTTGGGTCAGGGCAATGAGCAGTTCTTC. It specifies CASSFLGQGNEQFF.

The sample holds one count of this clonotype. A junction end diverges from the germline sequence, so it may reflect a read error. The chain has TRBV3-1 and TRBJ2-3; TRBD1 matches at 7 bases. Germline V lookup: CDR1 LGHDT, CDR2 YNNKEL (reference sequence). CDR3 size: 14 residues. CDR3 amino acids: CVSSRVGGVDTQYF. CDR3 sequence (DNA): TGTGTCAGCAGCCGTGTAGGGGGCGTAGATACGCAGTATTTT.

The rearrangement links TRBV29-1 to TRBJ1-5, with D hard to call. V gave up 3 bases and J gave up 4 bases, with 10 bases separating them. The CDR3 sequence is 13 residues long. Germline V lookup: CDR1 SQVTM, CDR2 ANQGSEA. This CDR3 reads CSVDYGLNQPQHF. The CDR3 DNA is TGCAGCGTTGATTACGGGTTGAATCAGCCCCAGCATTTT.

There are a few counts of this clonotype. The rearrangement links TRBV7-2 to TRBJ1-2; 7 bases are a match to TRBD1. Germline CDR1 and CDR2: SGHTA and FQGNSA. The CDR3 has 15 residues. The J segment lost 4 bases and the V segment lost 2 bases, leaving 7 bases of the junction unmatched. CDR3 region: CASSLRGGRFYGYTF. CDR3 sequence (DNA): TGTGCCAGCAGCTTAAGAGGGGGCCGATTCTATGGCTACACCTTC.

This clonotype was counted a single time. CDR3 protein: CASSSGFRGAFF. Written as DNA, the CDR3 is TGTGCCAGCAGTTCGGGTTTTCGGGGGGCTTTCTTT. This sequence joins TRBV12-3 or TRBV12-4 and TRBJ1-1, with D perhaps TRBD1 (5 bases). CDR3 length: 12 amino acids. Trimming cost V 4 bases and J 11 bases, with 14 bases left between them.

V is TRBV20-1 and J is TRBJ2-3; D unclear. Per the germline V gene, CDR1 is DFQATT and CDR2 is SNEGSKA (reference sequence). V was pared by 2 bases and J by 1 base, with 16 bases between. The CDR3 is 16 amino acids. DNA of the CDR3: TGCAGTGCTAGAAAGACCCGCGCTGAGCGCACAGATACGCAGTATTTT. Translating gives CSARKTRAERTDTQYF.